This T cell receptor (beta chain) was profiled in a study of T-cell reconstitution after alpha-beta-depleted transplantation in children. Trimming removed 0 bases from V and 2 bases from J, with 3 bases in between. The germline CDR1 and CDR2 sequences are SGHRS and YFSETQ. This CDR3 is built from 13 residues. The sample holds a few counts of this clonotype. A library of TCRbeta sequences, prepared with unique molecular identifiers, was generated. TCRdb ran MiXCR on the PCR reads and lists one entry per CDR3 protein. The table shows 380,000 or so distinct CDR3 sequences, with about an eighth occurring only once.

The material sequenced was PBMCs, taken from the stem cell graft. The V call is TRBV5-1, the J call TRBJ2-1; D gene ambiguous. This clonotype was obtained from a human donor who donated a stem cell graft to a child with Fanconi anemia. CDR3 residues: CASSLEPYNEQFF. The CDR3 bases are TGCGCCAGCAGCTTGGAGCCCTACAATGAGCAGTTCTTC.